Described below is a single T cell receptor beta chain sequence and its context. Healthy bone marrow donors supplied every sample. This sample was taken from a study of cytomegalovirus exposure and HLA in healthy donors. V trimming: 4 bases; J trimming: 2 bases; junction bases outside the gene matches: 7. This CDR3 spans 16 amino acids. Germline V gene lookup returns CDR1 SGHKS and CDR2 YYEKEE (reference sequence). Researchers ran the PCR with 60 Vbeta and 13 Jbeta primers. Here immunoSEQ multiplex PCR was the method, and the copy in TCRdb shows in-frame clones only, minus some. This table has approximately 110,000 clones, around four fifths appearing once.

Material: PBMCs. The gene calls are TRBV5-5 and TRBJ2-1; TRBD2 aligns across 9 bases. The sequence was collected from a woman in her fifties or sixties in good health and CMV-seropositive. CDR3 DNA sequence: TGTGCCAGCAGCCTGACTAGCGGATACACCTACAATGAGCAGTTCTTC. Its protein product is CASSLTSGYTYNEQFF.